Listed below are T cell receptor beta chains from one sample, sequenced in a study of response to subunit inactivated influenza vaccine. TCRdb re-called the RT-PCR reads through MiXCR, storing one row per CDR3 protein. The sample records hundreds of thousands of distinct CDR3 sequences, approximately 12% being singletons. Material: PBMCs from blood, obtained on the day of vaccination. Receptors were obtained from a man between 45 and 60 years old who received an inactivated influenza vaccine. CDR3s include the opening cysteine and the closing phenylalanine or tryptophan. The D gene is left open where the match is weak. Size tells how often a clone was seen (once, few, many) or the class of an expanded clone, and some rows leave it out.

17	TRBJ2-1	many	TRBV20-1	NA	CSARDKGVHRTYNEQFF	TGCAGTGCTAGAGATAAGGGGGTGCACAGGACCTACAATGAGCAGTTCTTC
13	TRBJ1-4	NA	TRBV20-1	NA	CSAGPPPGEKLFF	TGCAGTGCTGGCCCCCCCCCGGGAGAAAAACTGTTTTTT
14	TRBJ2-3	NA	TRBV10-3	NA	CAISQGTGTDTQYF	TGTGCCATCAGCCAGGGTACTGGCACAGATACGCAGTATTTT
15	TRBJ2-3	NA	TRBV4-3	TRBD2	CASSFLAGEVDTQYF	TGCGCCAGCAGCTTTCTAGCGGGAGAGGTAGATACGCAGTATTTT
14	TRBJ1-2	few	TRBV9	NA	CASSSGWANYGYTF	TGTGCCAGCAGCTCCGGTTGGGCAAACTATGGCTACACCTTC
13	TRBJ2-7	few	TRBV10-2	NA	CASSVSTSYEQYF	TGCGCCAGCAGCGTAAGCACTTCCTACGAGCAGTACTTC
14	TRBJ2-3	many	TRBV7-2	NA	CASSFGPTPDTQYF	TGTGCCAGCAGCTTCGGGCCCACCCCAGATACGCAGTATTTT
17	TRBJ2-7	few	TRBV20-1	NA	CSASSRRLRISSYEQYF	TGCAGTGCCAGCTCTCGGAGATTGAGGATCAGCTCCTACGAGCAGTACTTC
16	TRBJ2-7	NA	TRBV19	TRBD1	CASSIGGQVPLYEQYF	TGTGCCAGTAGTATAGGGGGACAGGTCCCCCTTTACGAGCAGTACTTC
14	TRBJ1-5	few	TRBV5-6	NA	CASSFAQGDQPQHF	TGTGCCAGCAGCTTTGCTCAGGGAGATCAGCCCCAGCATTTT
12	TRBJ2-5	NA	TRBV30	NA	CAWSRDKRAQYF	TGTGCCTGGAGTCGGGACAAGCGGGCCCAGTACTTC
15	TRBJ2-7	NA	TRBV12-3/TRBV12-4	NA	CASSPGHLSSYEQYF	TGTGCCAGCAGTCCGGGACACCTTAGCTCCTACGAGCAGTACTTC
15	TRBJ2-5	many	TRBV29-1	TRBD2	CSGKTGGVSMETQYF	TGCAGCGGAAAGACTGGGGGGGTCTCTATGGAGACCCAGTACTTC
12	TRBJ2-2	few	TRBV29-1	TRBD2	CSVEAGGRELFF	TGCAGCGTTGAAGCGGGGGGACGGGAGCTGTTTTTT
16	TRBJ1-5	few	TRBV7-2	NA	CASSWSQGYSNQPQHF	TGTGCCAGCAGCTGGTCACAGGGCTATAGCAATCAGCCCCAGCATTTT
15	TRBJ2-5	NA	TRBV10-3	TRBD2	CAISTSGSEQETQYF	TGTGCCATCAGTACTAGCGGGAGCGAGCAAGAGACCCAGTACTTC
14	TRBJ2-1	few	TRBV6-5	NA	CASSYGLANDEQFF	TGTGCCAGCAGTTACGGGTTAGCTAATGATGAGCAGTTCTTC
13	TRBJ1-1	many	TRBV12-3/TRBV12-4	NA	CASSLTVNTEAFF	TGCGCCAGCAGCTTAACGGTGAACACTGAAGCTTTCTTT
13	TRBJ2-7	few	TRBV20-1	NA	CSAAPGQFHEQYF	TGCAGTGCGGCCCCCGGACAATTCCACGAGCAGTACTTC
15	TRBJ2-7	NA	TRBV11-2	NA	CASSLGPGRNYEQYF	TGTGCCAGCAGCTTGGGGCCGGGACGGAACTACGAGCAGTACTTC
17	TRBJ2-7	few	TRBV7-2	NA	CASSLVPPAEEFYEQYF	TGTGCCAGCAGCTTAGTCCCCCCAGCGGAGGAATTCTACGAGCAGTACTTC
16	TRBJ2-5	NA	TRBV20-1	TRBD1	CSARDLGTGIQETQYF	TGCAGTGCTAGAGATCTAGGGACAGGGATCCAAGAGACCCAGTACTTC
15	TRBJ2-5	few	TRBV30	TRBD2	CAWSRGLAGAETQYF	TGTGCCTGGAGTAGAGGACTAGCGGGAGCAGAGACCCAGTACTTC
11	TRBJ1-2	few	TRBV5-1	NA	CASSGIYGYTF	TGCGCCAGCTCCGGGATCTATGGCTACACCTTC
13	TRBJ1-5	many	TRBV12-3/TRBV12-4	NA	CASSLGGFQPQHF	TGTGCCAGCAGTTTAGGCGGGTTTCAGCCCCAGCATTTT
11	TRBJ2-5	many	TRBV29-1	NA	CSVAREETQYF	TGCAGCGTTGCGCGTGAAGAGACCCAGTACTTC
14	TRBJ2-5	many	TRBV7-2	TRBD1	CASSLNRGRETQYF	TGTGCCAGCAGCTTAAACAGGGGGCGAGAGACCCAGTACTTC
13	TRBJ2-5	few	TRBV12-3/TRBV12-4	NA	CASSVRGWETQYF	TGTGCCAGCAGTGTGAGGGGTTGGGAGACCCAGTACTTC
13	TRBJ2-4	NA	TRBV20-1	NA	CSASRTEGNIQYF	TGCAGTGCTAGTCGGACGGAGGGGAACATTCAGTACTTC